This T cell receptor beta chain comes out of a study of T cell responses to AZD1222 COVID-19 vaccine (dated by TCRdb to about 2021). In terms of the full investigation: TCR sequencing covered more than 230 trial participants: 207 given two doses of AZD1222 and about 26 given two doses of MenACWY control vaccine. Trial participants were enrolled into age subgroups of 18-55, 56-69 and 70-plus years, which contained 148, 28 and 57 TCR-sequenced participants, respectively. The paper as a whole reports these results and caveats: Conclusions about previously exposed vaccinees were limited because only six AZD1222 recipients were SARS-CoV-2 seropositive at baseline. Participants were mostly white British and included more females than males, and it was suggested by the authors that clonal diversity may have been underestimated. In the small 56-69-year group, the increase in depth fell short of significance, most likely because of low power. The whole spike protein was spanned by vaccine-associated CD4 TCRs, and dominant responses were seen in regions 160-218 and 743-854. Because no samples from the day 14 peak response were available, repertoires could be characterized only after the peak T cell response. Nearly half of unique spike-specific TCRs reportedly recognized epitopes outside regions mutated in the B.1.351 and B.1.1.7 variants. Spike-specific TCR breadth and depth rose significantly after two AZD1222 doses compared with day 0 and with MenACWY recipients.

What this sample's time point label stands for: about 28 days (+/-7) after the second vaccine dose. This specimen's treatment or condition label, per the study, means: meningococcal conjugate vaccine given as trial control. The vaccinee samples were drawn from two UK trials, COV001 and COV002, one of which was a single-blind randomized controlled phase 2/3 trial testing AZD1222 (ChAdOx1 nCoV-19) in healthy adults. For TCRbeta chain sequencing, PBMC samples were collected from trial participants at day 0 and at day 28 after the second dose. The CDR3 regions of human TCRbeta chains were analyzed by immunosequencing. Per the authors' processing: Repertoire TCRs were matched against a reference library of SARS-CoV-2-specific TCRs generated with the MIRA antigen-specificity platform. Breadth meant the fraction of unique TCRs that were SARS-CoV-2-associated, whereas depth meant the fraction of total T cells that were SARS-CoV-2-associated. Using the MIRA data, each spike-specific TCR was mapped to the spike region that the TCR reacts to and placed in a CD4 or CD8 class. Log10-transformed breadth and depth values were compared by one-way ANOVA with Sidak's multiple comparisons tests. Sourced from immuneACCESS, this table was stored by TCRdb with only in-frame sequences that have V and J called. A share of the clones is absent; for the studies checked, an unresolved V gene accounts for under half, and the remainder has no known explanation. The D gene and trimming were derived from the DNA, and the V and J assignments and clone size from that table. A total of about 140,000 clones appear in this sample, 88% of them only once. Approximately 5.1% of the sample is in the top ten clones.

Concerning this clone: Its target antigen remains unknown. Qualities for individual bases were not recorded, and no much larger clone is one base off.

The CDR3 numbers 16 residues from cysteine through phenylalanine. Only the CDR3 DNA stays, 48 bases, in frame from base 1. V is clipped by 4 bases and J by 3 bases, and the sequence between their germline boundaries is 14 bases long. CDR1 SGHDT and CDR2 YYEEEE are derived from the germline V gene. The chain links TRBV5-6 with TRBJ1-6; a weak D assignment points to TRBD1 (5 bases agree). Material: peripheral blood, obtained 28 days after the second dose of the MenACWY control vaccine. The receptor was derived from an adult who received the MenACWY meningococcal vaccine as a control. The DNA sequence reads TGTGCCAGCAGCGAAGGGGTCCCAATCTATAATTCACCCCTCCACTTT. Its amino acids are CASSEGVPIYNSPLHF. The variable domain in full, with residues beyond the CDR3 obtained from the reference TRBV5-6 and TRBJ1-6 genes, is DAGVTQSPTHLIKTRGQQVTLRCSPKSGHDTVSWYQQALGQGPQFIFQYYEEEERQRGNFPDRFSGHQFPNYSSELNVNALLLGDSALYLCASSEGVPIYNSPLHFGNGTRLTVT.